The 26 T cell receptor beta chains presented below share a single source sample, sequenced in a study of Ad26.COV2.S vaccination and SARS-CoV-2 variants. Assay: immunoSEQ multiplex PCR; the TCRdb copy retains only in-frame clones and omits some. The sample shows 400,000 to 500,000 clones, 89% of them seen only once. As for treatment: about 20 received Ad26.COV2.S at low or high dose, single or two shots; roughly five received placebo; per-sample allocation not given. The samples were gathered on day 63 after the first injection of vaccine or placebo. The sequencing here drew on peripheral blood, taken in a trial of Ad26.COV2.S vaccine versus placebo. The receptor source for this set is a person between 18 and 65 years old who received the Ad26.COV2.S COVID-19 vaccine or a placebo.

V gene TRBV29-1 combines with J gene TRBJ2-1; D not resolved. There are 12 residues in the CDR3. V was trimmed by 8 bases and J by 1 base, leaving 9 bases between them. CDR1 is SQVTM, CDR2 ANQGSEA, per germline. The CDR3 bases are TGCAGCCTCGAAGTTTCCTACAATGAGCAGTTCTTC. Translated, it gives CSLEVSYNEQFF.

This clone was counted a few times. The V call is TRBV4-1, the J call TRBJ2-2; D call uncertain. Per the germline V gene, CDR1 is MGHRA and CDR2 is YSYEKL. The V and J ends lost 4 bases and 9 bases respectively, with 18 bases between them. The CDR3 sequence is 15 residues long. The CDR3 DNA follows: TGCGCCAGCAGCCCCCTGGCAGCCGAGGTACGGGAGCTGTTTTTT. This gives the protein CASSPLAAEVRELFF.

The chain is built from TRBV20-1 and TRBJ2-1; D not certain. V lost 5 bases, J lost 7 bases, and 9 bases lay in between. The germline CDR1 and CDR2 sequences are DFQATT and SNEGSKA (reference sequence). The CDR3 has 11 residues. This CDR3 reads CSAPRKNEQFF. CDR3 DNA: TGCAGTGCTCCCAGGAAGAATGAGCAGTTCTTC.

J is TRBJ1-1 and V is TRBV28, with no clear D. Trimming shortened V by 7 bases and J by 6 bases, and 21 bases separated the two germline ends. The CDR3 runs 15 residues. Germline V gene lookup returns CDR1 MDHEN and CDR2 SYDVKM. The DNA for the CDR3 is TGTGCCAGCACAGCGTCCGCAGTTGGAAAGGCTGAAGCTTTCTTT. It translates to CASTASAVGKAEAFF.

This clone was counted between two and nine times. V and J are TRBV9 and TRBJ2-1; 7 positions agree with TRBD1. The trim removed 3 bases at V and 3 bases at J, leaving 6 bases unmatched. Germline lookup yields CDR1 SGDLS and CDR2 YYNGEE. The CDR3 has 15 residues. The CDR3 region has the DNA TGTGCCAGCAGCGCCATGGGACAGCACTACAATGAGCAGTTCTTC. This gives the protein CASSAMGQHYNEQFF.

This clone was detected a few times. This chain connects TRBV5-4 to TRBJ1-5; 11 bases fit TRBD1. V lost 4 bases and J lost 5; bases outside the gene matches: 8. Germline assignment: CDR1 SGHNT and CDR2 YYREEE (reference sequence). The CDR3 loop spans 16 amino acids. Written as DNA, the CDR3 is TGTGCCAGCAGCCACACAGGGACAGGGGGTGATCAGCCCCAGCATTTT. Translated, it gives CASSHTGTGGDQPQHF.

The rearrangement joins TRBV2 to TRBJ1-4; D may be TRBD1 (5 bases). Germline CDR1 is SNHLY and CDR2 is FYNNEI. Trimming removed 6 bases from V and 8 bases from J, with 16 bases in between. CDR3 length: 14 amino acids. DNA of the CDR3: TGTGCCAGCAGCCCAGGGACGTCGGGGGAAAAACTGTTTTTT. Translating it yields CASSPGTSGEKLFF.

This clone occurred once. This chain joins TRBV11-2 and TRBJ2-7; D is perhaps TRBD2 (7 bases). This CDR3 has 16 residues. From germline, CDR1 is SGHAT and CDR2 FQNNGV. V was pared by 5 bases and J by 0 bases, with 17 bases between. The CDR3 loop reads CASSQGGRDTSYEQYF. In DNA form, the CDR3 reads TGTGCCAGCAGCCAGGGAGGGCGGGACACCTCCTACGAGCAGTACTTC. The full variable domain, in which reference TRBV11-2 and TRBJ2-7 provide the parts outside the CDR3, is EAGVAQSPRYKIIEKRQSVAFWCNPISGHATLYWYQQILGQGPKLLIQFQNNGVVDDSQLPKDRFSAERLKGVDSTLKIQPAKLEDSAVYLCASSQGGRDTSYEQYFGPGTRLTVT.

This clone has ten or more counts. The V gene is TRBV2, the J gene TRBJ1-1; D is perhaps TRBD1 (5 bases). The germline gives CDR1 SNHLY, CDR2 FYNNEI. CDR3 length equals 11 residues. Trimming shortened V by 7 bases and J by 7 bases, and 10 bases separated the two germline ends. Written as DNA, the CDR3 is TGTGCCAGCACAGGGTTGGGTGAAGCTTTCTTT. It is translated as CASTGLGEAFF. The variable domain in full, with the rest retrieved from reference TRBV2 and TRBJ1-1, is EPEVTQTPSHQVTQMGQEVILRCVPISNHLYFYWYRQILGQKVEFLVSFYNNEISEKSEIFDDQFSVERPDGSNFTLKIRSTKLEDSAMYFCASTGLGEAFFGQGTRLTVV.

This clone has only one observation. V and J are TRBV11-2 and TRBJ1-6, with 10 nucleotides matching TRBD1. The germline V gene has CDR1 SGHAT and CDR2 FQNNGV. This CDR3 contains 15 residues. The V gene end was trimmed by 5 bases and the J gene end by 8 bases; junction bases not matched to a gene: 6. The CDR3 is CASSADRGYHSPLHF. CDR3 DNA: TGTGCCAGCAGCGCGGACAGGGGGTATCATTCACCCCTCCACTTT.

This rearrangement joins TRBV6-1 to TRBJ1-1, with TRBD1 as a possible D gene (5 bases). The CDR3 is made up of 17 amino acids. CDR1 and CDR2 from the germline V gene are MNHNS and SASEGT. Trimming left V 3 bases short and J 5 bases short, with 22 bases between. CDR3 loop: CASSEGGRRVWRTEAFF. For the CDR3, the DNA is TGTGCCAGCAGTGAGGGGGGGAGAAGGGTTTGGAGAACTGAAGCTTTCTTT.

This clone has a single count. The chain recombines TRBV7-8 with TRBJ2-1; D possibly uses TRBD1 or TRBD2 (5 bases each). V was clipped by 5 bases and J by 4 bases, with 15 bases between them. CDR1 is SGHVS, CDR2 FQNEAQ, per germline. This CDR3 has 15 residues. As DNA, the CDR3 is TGTGCCAGCAGCCCGTTGGGGGTCCAATACAATGAGCAGTTCTTC. This encodes CASSPLGVQYNEQFF. Combining the CDR3 with reference TRBV7-8 and TRBJ2-1 gives the whole variable domain GAGVSQSPRYKVAKRGQDVALRCDPISGHVSLFWYQQALGQGPEFLTYFQNEAQLDKSGLPSDRFFAERPEGSVSTLKIQRTQQEDSAVYLCASSPLGVQYNEQFFGPGTRLTVL.

CDR3 sequence reads: CAIGEFQETQYF. Written as DNA, the CDR3 is TGTGCCATCGGGGAGTTTCAAGAGACCCAGTACTTC. The rearrangement links TRBV27 to TRBJ2-5, with D possibly TRBD2 on 5 matching bases. Germline assignment: CDR1 MNHEY and CDR2 SMNVEV (reference sequence). Trimming took 10 bases from V and 2 from J, leaving 11 bases between them. The CDR3 is 12 amino acids.

The V call is TRBV4-2, the J call TRBJ1-1; D not resolved. This CDR3 comprises 13 residues. Germline CDR1 reads LGHNA; CDR2 reads YNFKEQ. The V end was cut by 4 bases, the J end by 0 bases, with 6 bases between. CDR3 coding DNA: TGTGCCAGCAGCCTACTTATGAACACTGAAGCTTTCTTT. It is translated as CASSLLMNTEAFF.

The chain carries TRBV27 and TRBJ1-1; a possible D gene is TRBD1 (6 bases). The V gene's germline CDR1 is MNHEY and CDR2 SMNVEV (reference sequence). CDR3 length: 18 amino acids. V lost 8 bases and J 1 base, leaving 26 bases between the germline ends. CDR3 loop: CASGRHPGHGGTNTEAFF. Written as DNA, the CDR3 is TGTGCCAGCGGCAGGCATCCGGGACACGGAGGGACGAACACTGAAGCTTTCTTT.

The J gene is TRBJ2-7, the V gene TRBV6-2 or TRBV6-3, with unresolved D. CDR1 is MNHEY, CDR2 SVGEGT, per germline. This CDR3 has 11 amino acids. The V gene lost 6 bases and the J gene lost 1 base, with 4 bases spanning the gap. This CDR3 reads CASSQSYEQYF. DNA of the CDR3: TGTGCCAGCAGCCAGTCCTACGAGCAGTACTTC.

This clone was seen a handful of times. This CDR3 reads CASRIGNTIYF. The CDR3 nucleotides are TGTGCCAGTCGGATAGGAAACACCATATATTTT. V gene TRBV19 combines with J gene TRBJ1-3; D unclear. V was pared by 8 bases and J by 4 bases, with 6 bases between. This CDR3 region has 11 residues. Germline values: CDR1 LNHDA, CDR2 SQIVND (reference sequence).

The chain has TRBV18 and TRBJ1-2; no clear D gene. The V and J ends lost 3 bases and 4 bases respectively, with 6 bases between them. The CDR3 covers 12 residues. The germline V gene encodes CDR1 KGHSH and CDR2 LQKENI. As DNA, the CDR3 is TGTGCCAGCTCACCGGGAAGCTATGGCTACACCTTC. This codes for CASSPGSYGYTF.

This clone appeared once. V and J are TRBV11-2 and TRBJ2-7, with no clear D. The germline gives CDR1 SGHAT, CDR2 FQNNGV. The CDR3 sequence is 15 residues long. V was shortened by 4 bases and J by 0 bases, with 13 bases between the two germline ends. DNA for the CDR3: TGTGCCAGCAGCTATCCAGGATCCCTCTCCTACGAGCAGTACTTC. Its protein product is CASSYPGSLSYEQYF.

The rearrangement joins TRBV3-1 (or the pseudogene TRBV3-2) to TRBJ2-7; D tentatively reads TRBD1 or TRBD2 (5 bases each). The CDR3 runs to 15 residues. Looked up from germline, CDR1 is LGHDT and CDR2 is YNNKEL (reference sequence). V was pared by 2 bases and J by 4 bases, with 15 bases between. The CDR3 DNA is TGTGCCAGCAGCCAATCCTGGGACGGAGGATACGAGCAGTACTTC. It is translated as CASSQSWDGGYEQYF.

This sequence joins TRBV2 and TRBJ1-6; perhaps TRBD1 as D (6 bases). Germline loops: CDR1 SNHLY, CDR2 FYNNEI. The CDR3 extends over 15 amino acids. Between the trimmed V and J ends, which lost 7 bases and 5 bases, there was a span of 15 bases. CDR3 sequence: CASIGGAFNNSPLHF. The CDR3, as DNA: TGTGCCAGCATAGGGGGGGCCTTTAATAATTCACCCCTCCACTTT.

The rearrangement joins TRBV5-1 to TRBJ1-6; 8 nucleotides align to TRBD1. After removal of 4 bases from V and 10 bases from J, the junction contained 16 bases not matched to a gene. The CDR3 runs 17 residues. CDR1 is SGHRS, CDR2 YFSETQ, per germline. Written as DNA, the CDR3 is TGCGCCAGCAGCCTGAGCTCAACCGGGACAGGAGGCTCACCCCTCCACTTT. Its protein product is CASSLSSTGTGGSPLHF.

The chain links TRBV19 to TRBJ1-6; 8 bases line up with TRBD1. The J segment lost 6 bases and the V segment lost 1 base, leaving 5 bases of the junction unmatched. CDR1 and CDR2 from the germline V gene are LNHDA and SQIVND (reference sequence). The CDR3 totals 16 residues. The CDR3 DNA reads as TGTGCCAGTAGTATAGTTTTAGACAGGGGTAATTCACCCCTCCACTTT. This sequence encodes CASSIVLDRGNSPLHF. Using reference TRBV19 and TRBJ1-6 for the parts outside the CDR3, the full variable domain is DGGITQSPKYLFRKEGQNVTLSCEQNLNHDAMYWYRQDPGQGLRLIYYSQIVNDFQKGDIAEGYSVSREKKESFPLTVTSAQKNPTAFYLCASSIVLDRGNSPLHFGNGTRLTVT.

The V and J genes are TRBV7-3 and TRBJ2-2; D call uncertain. V lost 4 bases, J lost 3 bases, and 3 bases lay in between. This CDR3 has 12 residues. In germline, CDR1 is SGHTA, CDR2 FQGTGA. The chain's CDR3 is CASSSYTGELFF. CDR3 coding DNA: TGTGCCAGCAGCTCCTACACCGGGGAGCTGTTTTTT.

The chain joins TRBV9 to TRBJ1-1, with D perhaps TRBD1 (6 bases). This CDR3 is 16 amino acids long. The germline V gene has CDR1 SGDLS and CDR2 YYNGEE. Deletions cut 0 bases from V and 3 bases from J, with 15 bases between. The CDR3 region is CASSVGGAWGHTEAFF. The CDR3 DNA reads TGTGCCAGCAGCGTAGGGGGGGCCTGGGGGCACACTGAAGCTTTCTTT.

The chain has TRBV2 and TRBJ1-1; maybe TRBD1 (5 bases). Per germline, CDR1 SNHLY and CDR2 FYNNEI. Trimming removed 7 bases from V and 5 bases from J, with 20 bases in between. The length of the CDR3 is 15 residues. This chain's CDR3 is CASNWDRRRGTEAFF. The CDR3 DNA is TGTGCCAGCAATTGGGACCGCCGTCGGGGTACTGAAGCTTTCTTT.